These 3 T cell receptor beta chains came from one sample sequenced in a study of blood T cell repertoires in COVID-19 (dated by TCRdb to 2020 to 2021). The library was obtained by the immunoSEQ multiplex PCR assay. TCRdb re-hosts the immuneACCESS table, in-frame sequences only. Its copies lack some clones; in the studies checked, an unresolved V gene accounts for under half of them, and the cause for the rest is not known. A total of tens of thousands of clones appear in this sample, around 87% of them only once. The biggest ten clones account for about 18% of the sample. Material: peripheral blood. The receptor set was obtained from a woman aged 55-69 years with COVID-19, enrolled during active disease.

The chain has TRBV7-2 and TRBJ2-1, with a possible D match to TRBD2 (6 bases). Trimming took off 5 bases at V and 2 bases at J, with 16 bases between the two ends. Germline CDR1 reads SGHTA; CDR2 reads FQGNSA. The CDR3 extends over 16 amino acids. CDR3 bases: TGTGCCAGCAGCGCCACCGGGACTGGGCCCTACAATGAGCAGTTCTTC. Residues: CASSATGTGPYNEQFF.

The gene calls are TRBV5-4 and TRBJ2-1; D is perhaps TRBD2 (6 bases). Per germline, CDR1 SGHNT and CDR2 YYREEE (reference sequence). The V end was cut by 4 bases, the J end by 7 bases, with 15 bases between. The CDR3 is 14 amino acids. Here the CDR3 reads CASSEHLASNEQFF. The CDR3 region has the DNA TGTGCCAGCAGCGAACATCTAGCGTCGAATGAGCAGTTCTTC.

This chain joins TRBV5-1 and TRBJ2-7; D unclear. CDR3 length equals 13 residues. Trimming shortened V by 4 bases and J by 6 bases, and 14 bases separated the two germline ends. Germline CDR1 SGHRS, CDR2 YFSETQ. Here the CDR3 reads CASSERYVSEQYF. The CDR3 DNA reads TGCGCCAGCAGCGAGAGATACGTTAGCGAGCAGTACTTC.